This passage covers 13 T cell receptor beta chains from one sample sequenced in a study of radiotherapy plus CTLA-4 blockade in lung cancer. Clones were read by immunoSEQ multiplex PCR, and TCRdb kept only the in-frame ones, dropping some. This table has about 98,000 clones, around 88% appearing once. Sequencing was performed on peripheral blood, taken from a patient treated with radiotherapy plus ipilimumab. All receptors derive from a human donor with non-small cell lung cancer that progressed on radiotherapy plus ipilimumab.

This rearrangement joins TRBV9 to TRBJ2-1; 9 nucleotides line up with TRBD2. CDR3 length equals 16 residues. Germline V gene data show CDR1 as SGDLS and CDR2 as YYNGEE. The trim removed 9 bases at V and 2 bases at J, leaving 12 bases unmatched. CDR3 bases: TGTGCCACCCAACTTCTAGCGGGGATTACCTACAATGAGCAGTTCTTC. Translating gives CATQLLAGITYNEQFF.

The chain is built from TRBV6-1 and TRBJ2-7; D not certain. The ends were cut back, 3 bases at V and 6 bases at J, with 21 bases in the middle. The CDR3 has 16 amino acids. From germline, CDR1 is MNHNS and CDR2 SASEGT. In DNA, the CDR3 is TGTGCCAGCAGTGAGTGGAACAGAAGCTATAATAGCGAGCAGTACTTC. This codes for CASSEWNRSYNSEQYF.

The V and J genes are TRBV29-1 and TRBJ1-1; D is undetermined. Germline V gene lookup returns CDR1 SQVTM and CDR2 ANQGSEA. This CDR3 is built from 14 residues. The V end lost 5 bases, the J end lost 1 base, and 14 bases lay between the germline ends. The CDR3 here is CSVIVGLSNTEAFF. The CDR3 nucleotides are TGCAGCGTTATAGTAGGACTTTCGAACACTGAAGCTTTCTTT.

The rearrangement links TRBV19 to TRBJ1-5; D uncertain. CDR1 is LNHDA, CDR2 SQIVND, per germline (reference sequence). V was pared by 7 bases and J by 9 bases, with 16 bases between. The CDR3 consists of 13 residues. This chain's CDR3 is CASTPSGIMPQHF. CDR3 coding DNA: TGTGCCAGTACTCCCTCGGGGATAATGCCCCAGCATTTT.

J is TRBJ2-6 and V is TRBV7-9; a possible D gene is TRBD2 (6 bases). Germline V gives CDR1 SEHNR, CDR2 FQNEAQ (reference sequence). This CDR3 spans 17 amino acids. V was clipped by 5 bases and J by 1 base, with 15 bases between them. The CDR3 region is CASSPGGVSSGANVLTF. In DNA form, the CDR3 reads TGTGCCAGCAGCCCCGGAGGGGTGAGTTCTGGGGCCAACGTCCTGACTTTC.

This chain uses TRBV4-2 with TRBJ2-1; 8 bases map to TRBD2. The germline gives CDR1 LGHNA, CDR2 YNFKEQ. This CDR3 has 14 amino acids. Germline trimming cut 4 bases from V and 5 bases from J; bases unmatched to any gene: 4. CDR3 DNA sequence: TGTGCCAGCAGCCCGGGACTAGGAAACAATGAGCAGTTCTTC. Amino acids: CASSPGLGNNEQFF.

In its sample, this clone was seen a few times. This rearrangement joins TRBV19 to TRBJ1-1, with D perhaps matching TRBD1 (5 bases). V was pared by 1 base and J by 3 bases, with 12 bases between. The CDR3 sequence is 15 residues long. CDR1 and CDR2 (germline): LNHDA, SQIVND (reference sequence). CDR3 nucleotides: TGTGCCAGTAGTATAGGGGGGGTGGCGGACACTGAAGCTTTCTTT. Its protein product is CASSIGGVADTEAFF.

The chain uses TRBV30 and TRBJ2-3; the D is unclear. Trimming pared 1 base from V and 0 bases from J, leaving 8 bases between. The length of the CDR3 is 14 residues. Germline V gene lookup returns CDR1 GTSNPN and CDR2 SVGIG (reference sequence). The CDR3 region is CAWSGQPSTDTQYF. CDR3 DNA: TGTGCCTGGAGTGGGCAGCCTAGCACAGATACGCAGTATTTT.

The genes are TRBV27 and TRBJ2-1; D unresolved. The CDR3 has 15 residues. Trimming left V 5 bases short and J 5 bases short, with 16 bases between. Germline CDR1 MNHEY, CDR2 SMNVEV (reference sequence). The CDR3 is CASSPLWRRHNEQFF. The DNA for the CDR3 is TGTGCCAGCAGTCCCCTCTGGCGGAGACACAATGAGCAGTTCTTC.

The CDR3 DNA sequence: TGCGCCAGCAGCTTGGGGCTCGGGGGGCTGGAGACCCAGTACTTC. Its translation is CASSLGLGGLETQYF. V usage is TRBV5-1 and J usage is TRBJ2-5; TRBD2 might be the D (7 bases). The CDR3 contains 15 residues. V was trimmed by 0 bases and J by 5 bases, leaving 14 bases between them. Germline assignment: CDR1 SGHRS and CDR2 YFSETQ.

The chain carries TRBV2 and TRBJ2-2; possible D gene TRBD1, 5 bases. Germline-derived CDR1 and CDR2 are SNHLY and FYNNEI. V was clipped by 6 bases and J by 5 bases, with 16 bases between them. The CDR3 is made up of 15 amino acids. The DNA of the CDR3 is TGTGCCAGCAGCCAGGGTAGTTTTGGAACCGGGGAGCTGTTTTTT. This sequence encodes CASSQGSFGTGELFF.

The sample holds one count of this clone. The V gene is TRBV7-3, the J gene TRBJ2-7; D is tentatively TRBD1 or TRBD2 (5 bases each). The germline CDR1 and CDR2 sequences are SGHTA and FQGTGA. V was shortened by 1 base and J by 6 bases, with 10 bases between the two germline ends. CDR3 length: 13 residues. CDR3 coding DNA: TGTGCCAGCAGCTTAAGGGCCGGGACCGAGCAGTACTTC. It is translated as CASSLRAGTEQYF.

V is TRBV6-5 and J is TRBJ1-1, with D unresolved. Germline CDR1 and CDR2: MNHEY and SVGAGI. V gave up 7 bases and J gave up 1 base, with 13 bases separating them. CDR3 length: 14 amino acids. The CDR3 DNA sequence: TGTGCCAGCACCCCCGGGAGGCAGAACACTGAAGCTTTCTTT. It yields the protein CASTPGRQNTEAFF.